The 25 T cell receptor beta chains in this list originate from one sample, sequenced in a study of PD-1 blockade in mismatch repair-deficient tumors. TCRdb's copy holds only in-frame clones and misses some; the assay was immunoSEQ multiplex PCR. The table records about 68,000 clones, around four fifths of them present only once. Specimen: peripheral blood, collected 2 weeks after starting pembrolizumab. These TCRs come from an adult with mismatch repair-deficient cancer.

By share, this clone counts as medium-sized. The chain links TRBV6-1 to TRBJ2-5, with D unclear. The CDR3 is made up of 14 amino acids. Germline V CDR1 and CDR2: MNHNS, SASEGT. Trimming pared 4 bases from V and 1 base from J, leaving 10 bases between. CDR3 sequence (DNA): TGTGCCAGCAGTGGTGTGGGCCTCCAAGAGACCCAGTACTTC. Residues: CASSGVGLQETQYF.

The chain employs TRBV19 and TRBJ2-1, with 14 bases fitting TRBD2. Losses at the gene ends were 5 bases for V and 9 bases for J; bases not matched to a gene: 9. CDR3 length equals 16 residues. Germline V gene lookup returns CDR1 LNHDA and CDR2 SQIVND (reference sequence). CDR3 protein: CASSPLGLAGGAEQFF. In DNA form, the CDR3 reads TGTGCCAGTAGTCCCCTCGGACTAGCGGGAGGTGCTGAGCAGTTCTTC.

The chain uses TRBV4-2 and TRBJ2-7; no clear D. Germline lookup yields CDR1 LGHNA and CDR2 YNFKEQ. The CDR3 covers 12 residues. Trimming pared 5 bases from V and 6 bases from J, leaving 11 bases between. CDR3 coding DNA: TGTGCCAGCAGCTTCCTAGGCCGCGAGCAGTACTTC. Residues: CASSFLGREQYF.

This rearrangement joins TRBV7-8 to TRBJ1-2; 7 nucleotides match TRBD1. Germline V CDR1 and CDR2: SGHVS, FQNEAQ. The trim removed 4 bases at V and 6 bases at J, leaving 17 bases unmatched. This CDR3 is built from 17 residues. The CDR3 DNA reads TGTGCCAGCAGCTCGAGGGGCAGGGGGGGTTTGTTGGATGGCTACACCTTC. As protein: CASSSRGRGGLLDGYTF.

This chain uses TRBV29-1 with TRBJ2-5, with TRBD1 identical over 10 bases. J lost 5 bases, V lost 4 bases, and 7 bases had no gene match. This CDR3 is 14 amino acids long. CDR1 and CDR2 from the germline V gene are SQVTM and ANQGSEA. CDR3 coding DNA: TGCAGCGTTGCCTGGACAGGGGGGAGCGAGACCCAGTACTTC. It specifies CSVAWTGGSETQYF.

This chain joins TRBV7-2 and TRBJ1-1; D perhaps matches TRBD1 (5 bases). Germline-derived CDR1 and CDR2 are SGHTA and FQGNSA. The length of the CDR3 is 14 residues. The V end was cut by 3 bases, the J end by 4 bases, with 12 bases between. The CDR3: CASSFTDQGTEAFF. The CDR3 region has the DNA TGTGCCAGCAGCTTTACGGACCAGGGCACTGAAGCTTTCTTT.

The chain couples TRBV29-1 to TRBJ1-2, with D unclear. The ends were cut back, 3 bases at V and 3 bases at J, with 8 bases in the middle. The CDR3 runs to 12 residues. Germline CDR1 reads SQVTM; CDR2 reads ANQGSEA. Here the CDR3 reads CSVEKAYYGYTF. The CDR3 DNA reads as TGCAGCGTTGAGAAGGCCTACTATGGCTACACCTTC.

For the CDR3, the DNA is TGTGCCATCAGTGAGACTCCCCCTGAAGCTTTCTTT. Its protein product is CAISETPPEAFF. The chain has TRBV10-3 and TRBJ1-1; the D is unclear. The CDR3 is made up of 12 amino acids. V was shortened by 2 bases and J by 6 bases, with 7 bases between the two germline ends. From germline, CDR1 is ENHRY and CDR2 SYGVKD.

As DNA, the CDR3 is TGCGCCAGCAGCCTGGACTCCCCCCTAAGGGCGCAGTATTTT. It encodes CASSLDSPLRAQYF. This chain connects TRBV5-1 to TRBJ2-3; the D gene is possibly TRBD2 (5 bases). Germline V gene sequence: CDR1 SGHRS, CDR2 YFSETQ. Between the trimmed V and J ends, which lost 4 bases and 10 bases, there was a span of 19 bases. CDR3 length: 14 amino acids.

The CDR3 region has the DNA TGTGCCAGCAGCCAGGCCGGGACGGAGGGGGAGACCCAGTACTTC. Residues: CASSQAGTEGETQYF. The rearrangement joins TRBV11-2 to TRBJ2-5; D is possibly TRBD2 (6 bases). Trimming took off 5 bases at V and 5 bases at J, with 18 bases between the two ends. CDR3 size: 15 residues. The germline V gene encodes CDR1 SGHAT and CDR2 FQNNGV.

A remark on this clone: One end of the junction varies from germline; a read error may be responsible. The V and J genes are TRBV2 and TRBJ2-5; D perhaps matches TRBD1 (6 bases). This CDR3 spans 12 amino acids. Germline values: CDR1 SNHLY, CDR2 FYNNEI. The CDR3 sequence is CASGYRVEIQYF. DNA of the CDR3: TGTGCCAGCGGTTACAGGGTGGAGATCCAGTACTTC. The full variable domain, completed using reference TRBV2 and TRBJ2-5, is EPEVTQTPSHQVTQMGQEVILRCVPISNHLYFYWYRQILGQKVEFLVSFYNNEISEKSEIFDDQFSVERPDGSNFTLKIRSTKLEDSAMYFCASGYRVEIQYFGPGTRLLVL.

The chain couples TRBV7-9 to TRBJ2-1, with 13 positions matching TRBD2. The CDR3 totals 13 residues. The germline V gene has CDR1 SEHNR and CDR2 FQNEAQ (reference sequence). V dropped 5 bases and J dropped 10; count of bases not matched to a gene: 2. In DNA, the CDR3 is TGTGCCAGCAGCAAGGGACTAGCGGGAGAGCAGTTCTTC. Translating it yields CASSKGLAGEQFF.

The chain links TRBV14 to TRBJ2-6; D gene ambiguous. The CDR3 has 14 amino acids. V was cut by 1 base and J by 2 bases, with 3 bases left in between. Germline values: CDR1 SGHDN, CDR2 FVKESK. The chain's CDR3 is CASSQATGANVLTF. CDR3 in DNA: TGTGCCAGCAGCCAAGCTACTGGGGCCAACGTCCTGACTTTC.

This chain connects TRBV25-1 to TRBJ2-2; the D is unclear. CDR3 length equals 13 residues. The germline V and J ends were trimmed by 2 bases and 5 bases, with 6 bases remaining between them. Germline lookup yields CDR1 MGHDK and CDR2 SYGVNS. The CDR3 region is CASSEKPTGELFF. The CDR3 DNA is TGTGCCAGCAGTGAAAAACCAACCGGGGAGCTGTTTTTT.

The chain is built from TRBV30 and TRBJ2-5, with TRBD2 as a possible D gene (6 bases). With 2 bases removed from V and 1 base from J, the gap between germline ends came to 11 bases. CDR3 length equals 14 residues. Germline V gene data show CDR1 as GTSNPN and CDR2 as SVGIG (reference sequence). CDR3 in DNA: TGTGCCTGGAGTTGGGGGGACCTCCAAGAGACCCAGTACTTC. Its translation: CAWSWGDLQETQYF.

The rearrangement links TRBV2 to TRBJ2-3; D ambiguous. The CDR3 is 14 amino acids. Trimming removed 9 bases at V and 0 bases at J, with 13 bases between. From germline, CDR1 is SNHLY and CDR2 FYNNEI. CDR3 loop: CASSSTTSTDTQYF. Written as DNA, the CDR3 is TGTGCCAGTAGTAGTACGACTAGCACAGATACGCAGTATTTT.

The rearrangement links TRBV4-2 to TRBJ2-7; weak D call: TRBD1 (5 bases). The V end was cut by 4 bases, the J end by 3 bases, with 19 bases between. The CDR3 sequence is 16 residues long. Germline V gives CDR1 LGHNA, CDR2 YNFKEQ. CDR3 protein: CASSPSGKLALYEQYF. Here the CDR3 DNA reads TGTGCCAGCAGCCCCTCAGGGAAACTTGCTCTCTACGAGCAGTACTTC.

The chain couples TRBV5-6 to TRBJ2-1; weak D call: TRBD2 (6 bases). The CDR3 contains 19 residues. The ends were cut back, 6 bases at V and 6 bases at J, with 31 bases in the middle. Germline values: CDR1 SGHDT, CDR2 YYEEEE. CDR3 in amino acids: CASISGGSETIRGINEQFF. The CDR3 DNA reads TGTGCCAGCATCTCCGGAGGGTCTGAGACCATCCGAGGTATCAATGAGCAGTTCTTC.

V is TRBV5-1 and J is TRBJ1-2; D is ambiguous. The length of the CDR3 is 15 residues. In germline, CDR1 is SGHRS, CDR2 YFSETQ. V was clipped by 1 base and J by 7 bases, with 17 bases between them. CDR3 DNA: TGCGCCAGCAGCTTGTCGTCGGGATCGGAGGGTGGCTACACCTTC. It encodes CASSLSSGSEGGYTF.

This rearrangement joins TRBV11-2 to TRBJ2-2; D may be TRBD2 (6 bases). The CDR3 totals 14 residues. V gave up 3 bases and J gave up 7 bases, with 12 bases separating them. The germline V gene has CDR1 SGHAT and CDR2 FQNNGV. The chain's CDR3 is CASSFGGRGGELFF. The CDR3 DNA reads TGTGCCAGCAGCTTCGGGGGTCGTGGCGGGGAGCTGTTTTTT.

The chain uses TRBV7-3 and TRBJ2-1, with 11 nucleotides matching TRBD2. Trimming at V came to 5 bases and at J to 7 bases, leaving 7 bases not matched to a gene. The CDR3 is made up of 15 amino acids. Per the germline V gene, CDR1 is SGHTA and CDR2 is FQGTGA. DNA of the CDR3: TGTGCCAGCAGCCAAGATAGCGGGAGGGGTAATGAGCAGTTCTTC. It yields the protein CASSQDSGRGNEQFF.

This clone was found once. The chain couples TRBV5-1 to TRBJ2-6; 7 bases align to TRBD1. CDR3 length: 15 residues. Germline trimming cut 4 bases from V and 2 bases from J; bases unmatched to any gene: 3. Germline V gives CDR1 SGHRS, CDR2 YFSETQ. DNA of the CDR3: TGCGCCAGCAGCGACGACAGGGCTGGGGCCAACGTCCTGACTTTC. Its translation is CASSDDRAGANVLTF.

The chain uses TRBV7-2 and TRBJ1-5, with D perhaps TRBD1 (6 bases). There are 15 residues in the CDR3. Trimming shortened V by 3 bases and J by 4 bases, and 13 bases separated the two germline ends. Per germline, CDR1 SGHTA and CDR2 FQGNSA. As DNA, the CDR3 is TGTGCCAGCAGCTTGGCGGACAGATCAAATCAGCCCCAGCATTTT. It encodes CASSLADRSNQPQHF.

The rearrangement links TRBV7-2 to TRBJ1-5, with 8 bases that match TRBD1. CDR1 is SGHTA, CDR2 FQGNSA, per germline. V lost 5 bases to trimming and J lost 5 bases; unmatched junction nucleotides: 5. There are 14 residues in the CDR3. The CDR3 DNA reads as TGTGCCAGCAGCCTAGACAGGGGCGATCAGCCCCAGCATTTT. Protein: CASSLDRGDQPQHF.

The chain joins TRBV7-8 to TRBJ2-1, with D uncertain. The CDR3 is 13 amino acids. Germline V gives CDR1 SGHVS, CDR2 FQNEAQ. Trimming stripped 3 bases from V and 5 bases from J, with 8 bases between. CDR3 nucleotides: TGTGCCAGCAGCTTCCTAGAGAACAATGAGCAGTTCTTC. Residues: CASSFLENNEQFF.